The source of this T cell receptor (beta chain) is a study of blood T cell repertoires in COVID-19 (dated by TCRdb to about 2020). With respect to the entire study: Samples from collaborators originated in the United States, Italy and Spain and spanned both the acute and convalescent phases of COVID-19. The material from the prospective study consisted of cDNA or gDNA derived from T cells, B-cell-depleted T cells, or PBMCs. The dataset comprised deeply sampled blood TCRbeta repertoires from subjects exposed to, actively infected with, or recovered from COVID-19. The repertoires were released in a freely available public database intended as a resource for research on the immune response to SARS-CoV-2. The samples were drawn from the first 160 participants of the ongoing ImmuneRACE study and from more than 1,000 subjects provided by 6 global collaborators. Sample metadata almost always included a de-identified subject ID, COVID-19 status, age in years and sex. Where available, HLA class I and class II types were taken from metadata supplied by the sample provider and were not determined by assay-based typing. The full study reports these points: The quantity of clinical and demographic metadata differed by source and by participant and was supplied without curation.

TCRbeta CDR3 regions were amplified from genomic DNA using the immunoSEQ Assay, a bias-controlled multiplex PCR. Under the source paper's analysis protocol: Within the assay, amplification of reference gene primers was used to estimate how many nucleated cells each sample contained. To quantify the absolute abundance of each unique TCRbeta CDR3 rearrangement, sequence reads were collapsed and filtered. For each sample, productive Simpson clonality was calculated as the square root of Simpson's diversity index across productive rearrangements. The table comes from immuneACCESS by way of TCRdb, which keeps in-frame sequences with V and J called. Part of the clones is missing from these tables; in studies checked, under half for an unresolved V gene and the rest for unknown reasons. From that table come the V and J calls and clone size; the DNA was used to work out D and trimming. For this sample the table gives about 170,000 clones, of which roughly 82% were detected only once. Approximately 7% of the sample is held by the ten biggest clonotypes.

CDR1 and CDR2, looked up from the germline V gene, are KGHDR and SFDVKD. Measured from the cysteine to the phenylalanine, the CDR3 is 15 residues long. Only the CDR3 DNA stays, 45 bases, in frame from base 1. Trimming at the junction amounts to 3 bases on V and 4 bases on J, and the germline ends lie 14 bases apart. This clone was recorded a few times. The antigen it binds to is not known. Base qualities were left out, and no much larger clone turns up one base away. One collaborating source in Seattle enrolled patients during active infection and followed them longitudinally through the course of disease. The collaborating institutions used their own protocols to collect whole blood in K2EDTA tubes. For TCRbeta analysis, collaborators shipped samples as frozen whole blood, isolated PBMCs, or DNA extracted from either of those sample types.

The receptor was derived from a woman in her thirties or forties with COVID-19, enrolled during active disease. Sequencing was carried out using peripheral blood. The receptor chain draws on TRBV24-1 and TRBJ1-2; a tentative D match to TRBD1 spans 5 bases. The nucleotide sequence is TGTGCCACCAGTGATGGGACTACAGGTATCTATGGCTACACCTTC. This yields the protein CATSDGTTGIYGYTF.